Following are 30 T cell receptor beta chains from one sample sequenced in a study of cytomegalovirus exposure and HLA in healthy donors. The PCR ran on 60 Vbeta and 13 Jbeta primers. Sequencing used immunoSEQ multiplex PCR; TCRdb keeps in-frame clones, though not all of them. In the table there are some 180,000 clones, around 80% of which are singletons. The sequenced material came from PBMCs. Receptor source: a woman aged 30 to 39 in good health and CMV-seropositive.

This chain joins TRBV6-5 and TRBJ2-7; 7 bases fit TRBD1. Trimming at V came to 2 bases and at J to 3 bases, leaving 4 bases not matched to a gene. The CDR3 is made up of 14 amino acids. Germline CDR1 MNHEY, CDR2 SVGAGI. CDR3 coding DNA: TGTGCCAGCAGTTACCGGGACAGACTCTACGAGCAGTACTTC. The encoded protein is CASSYRDRLYEQYF.

The chain uses TRBV11-2 and TRBJ2-1, with D maybe TRBD1 (6 bases). The CDR3 is 12 residues long. V lost 6 bases, J lost 4 bases, and 7 bases lay in between. Per germline, CDR1 SGHAT and CDR2 FQNNGV. This CDR3 is CASRTGYNEQFF. The CDR3 DNA follows: TGTGCCAGCAGGACAGGTTACAATGAGCAGTTCTTC. The full variable domain, in which reference TRBV11-2 and TRBJ2-1 provide the parts outside the CDR3, is EAGVAQSPRYKIIEKRQSVAFWCNPISGHATLYWYQQILGQGPKLLIQFQNNGVVDDSQLPKDRFSAERLKGVDSTLKIQPAKLEDSAVYLCASRTGYNEQFFGPGTRLTVL.

This chain joins TRBV19 and TRBJ2-7; 8 bases line up with TRBD2. After removal of 4 bases from V and 2 bases from J, the junction contained 7 bases not matched to a gene. This CDR3 comprises 15 residues. Germline V gives CDR1 LNHDA, CDR2 SQIVND (reference sequence). The CDR3 region has the DNA TGTGCCAGTAGTACCCCCGCGGGGGGCACCTACGAGCAGTACTTC. Amino acid sequence: CASSTPAGGTYEQYF.

This clone was detected a few times. V is TRBV7-3 and J is TRBJ1-1; D perhaps matches TRBD1 (6 bases). Germline V CDR1 and CDR2: SGHTA, FQGTGA. Between the trimmed V and J ends, which lost 4 bases and 3 bases, there was a span of 12 bases. This CDR3 is built from 14 residues. The CDR3 DNA follows: TGTGCCAGCAGCTCAGGGGTATTGGACACTGAAGCTTTCTTT. The encoded protein is CASSSGVLDTEAFF.

The chain links TRBV6-1 to TRBJ1-6; 9 nucleotides agree with TRBD1. The CDR3 totals 13 residues. Germline V gene data show CDR1 as MNHNS and CDR2 as SASEGT. V lost 6 bases and J lost 10; bases outside the gene matches: 4. CDR3 residues: CASRPQGASPLHF. The CDR3 DNA reads as TGTGCCAGCAGGCCACAGGGGGCGTCACCCCTCCACTTT.

For this clone: Other nucleotide sequences from this sample produce the same CDR3. The chain carries TRBV5-4 and TRBJ2-3, with D tentatively TRBD2 (7 bases). The V end lost 2 bases, the J end lost 5 bases, and 24 bases lay between the germline ends. Germline-derived CDR1 and CDR2 are SGHNT and YYREEE (reference sequence). The CDR3 runs 18 residues. Here the CDR3 reads CASSFFPRGGLGVDTQYF. The CDR3 DNA follows: TGTGCCAGCAGCTTCTTTCCCAGGGGAGGGTTAGGGGTAGATACGCAGTATTTT.

The chain joins TRBV7-2 to TRBJ2-5; D gene uncertain. The CDR3 has 13 amino acids. Trimming removed 5 bases from V and 5 bases from J, with 12 bases in between. Germline CDR1 SGHTA, CDR2 FQGNSA. The CDR3: CASSPSSFETQYF. CDR3 DNA sequence: TGTGCCAGCAGCCCAAGTAGTTTCGAGACCCAGTACTTC.

CDR3 sequence: CASSLPRTIGELFF. CDR3 sequence (DNA): TGTGCCAGCAGCTTGCCCCGGACTATCGGGGAGCTGTTTTTT. The rearrangement uses TRBV7-8 and TRBJ2-2; D possibly corresponds to TRBD2 (6 bases). Germline V gene sequence: CDR1 SGHVS, CDR2 FQNEAQ. There are 14 residues in the CDR3. Trimming left V 3 bases short and J 7 bases short, with 12 bases between. Drawing the rest from reference TRBV7-8 and TRBJ2-2, the complete variable domain is GAGVSQSPRYKVAKRGQDVALRCDPISGHVSLFWYQQALGQGPEFLTYFQNEAQLDKSGLPSDRFFAERPEGSVSTLKIQRTQQEDSAVYLCASSLPRTIGELFFGEGSRLTVL.

The table lists this clone with a few counts. The chain is built from TRBV5-1 and TRBJ2-5; a possible D gene is TRBD1 (7 bases). CDR1 SGHRS and CDR2 YFSETQ come from the germline V gene. The CDR3 is 15 residues long. V was shortened by 0 bases and J by 5 bases, with 14 bases between the two germline ends. CDR3 coding DNA: TGCGCCAGCAGCTTGGTTCAGGGGGGTAAGGAGACCCAGTACTTC. This sequence encodes CASSLVQGGKETQYF.

The V gene is TRBV7-9, the J gene TRBJ2-7; perhaps TRBD2 as D (5 bases). The CDR3 length is 15 residues. V lost 1 base to trimming and J lost 2 bases, with 12 bases between them. Germline-derived CDR1 and CDR2 are SEHNR and FQNEAQ (reference sequence). The DNA of the CDR3 is TGTGCCAGCAGCTTAGACGGGTGGGGAGCCTACGAGCAGTACTTC. Translation: CASSLDGWGAYEQYF.

The CDR3 protein is CASSLPPGPGANVLTF. The CDR3 DNA is TGTGCCAGCAGCTTACCCCCAGGGCCTGGGGCCAACGTCCTGACTTTC. The chain links TRBV5-6 to TRBJ2-6; D possibly corresponds to TRBD1 (5 bases). Germline loops: CDR1 SGHDT, CDR2 YYEEEE. Trimming removed 2 bases from V and 2 bases from J, with 11 bases in between. This CDR3 has 16 amino acids.

This sequence joins TRBV9 and TRBJ2-4; no reliable D call. V lost 3 bases and J lost 5, with 18 bases in between. This CDR3 is 16 amino acids long. Looked up from germline, CDR1 is SGDLS and CDR2 is YYNGEE. The CDR3 DNA reads as TGTGCCAGCAGCGAGTCCCCTGTACTAAGAGAAAACATTCAGTACTTC. Translation: CASSESPVLRENIQYF.

The V call is TRBV9, the J call TRBJ2-1; 10 bases align to TRBD2. Trimming took 4 bases from V and 4 from J; bases not matched to a gene: 8. CDR3 length: 16 residues. Germline V gives CDR1 SGDLS, CDR2 YYNGEE. The CDR3 loop reads CASSPLTSGAYNEQFF. The CDR3 DNA is TGTGCCAGCAGCCCCCTCACTAGCGGGGCTTACAATGAGCAGTTCTTC.

V is TRBV28 and J is TRBJ1-4, with 8 bases identical to TRBD1. This CDR3 is built from 15 residues. J gave up 8 bases and V 7 bases, and 12 bases lay outside the gene matches. Germline assignment: CDR1 MDHEN and CDR2 SYDVKM. This CDR3 is CASIPARGLGEKLFF. The CDR3 bases are TGTGCCAGCATTCCGGCCAGGGGGCTTGGAGAAAAACTGTTTTTT.

The chain couples TRBV4-1 to TRBJ2-5; tentatively, D is TRBD1 (6 bases). The CDR3 has 16 residues. Per germline, CDR1 MGHRA and CDR2 YSYEKL. V was trimmed by 1 base and J by 3 bases, leaving 15 bases between them. CDR3 sequence: CASSQASVAGEETQYF. The CDR3 DNA sequence: TGCGCCAGCAGCCAAGCGTCCGTCGCAGGGGAAGAGACCCAGTACTTC.

J is TRBJ1-1 and V is TRBV28; 8 nucleotides match TRBD1. V dropped 3 bases and J dropped 1; count of bases not matched to a gene: 1. CDR3 length: 14 amino acids. From germline, CDR1 is MDHEN and CDR2 SYDVKM. CDR3 loop: CASSFQGANTEAFF. The CDR3 bases are TGTGCCAGCAGTTTCCAGGGGGCGAACACTGAAGCTTTCTTT.

This chain joins TRBV5-6 and TRBJ2-5, with 8 bases aligning to TRBD1. Germline CDR1 is SGHDT and CDR2 is YYEEEE. Trimming cost V 6 bases and J 2 bases; bases outside gene matches: 6. This CDR3 region has 14 residues. CDR3: CASTLQGVQETQYF. CDR3 sequence (DNA): TGTGCCAGCACCCTACAGGGGGTACAAGAGACCCAGTACTTC.

The rearrangement links TRBV11-2 to TRBJ2-7, with 10 bases lining up with TRBD1. Germline V gene lookup returns CDR1 SGHAT and CDR2 FQNNGV. J was trimmed by 4 bases and V by 6 bases; bases with no gene match: 12. CDR3 length: 16 residues. The DNA for the CDR3 is TGTGCCAGCAGACATAACCGGGACAGGGGATTTTACGAGCAGTACTTC. Translation gives CASRHNRDRGFYEQYF.

This sequence joins TRBV10-1 and TRBJ2-1; 7 nucleotides align to TRBD1. The CDR3 length is 14 residues. CDR1 is WNHNN, CDR2 SYGVQD, per germline (reference sequence). V was clipped by 3 bases and J by 3 bases; unmatched bases: 2. DNA for the CDR3: TGCGCCAGCAGTGACCGGGACAGCTACAATGAGCAGTTCTTC. As protein: CASSDRDSYNEQFF.

A few counts support this clone. This rearrangement joins TRBV5-1 to TRBJ2-3; D may be TRBD2 (6 bases). In germline, CDR1 is SGHRS, CDR2 YFSETQ. CDR3 size: 16 residues. V gave up 1 base and J gave up 6 bases, with 18 bases separating them. The CDR3 bases are TGCGCCAGCAGCTTGTCGAGGGGCCCTGGGAGGGATACGCAGTATTTT. This sequence encodes CASSLSRGPGRDTQYF.

This clone was seen a handful of times. The J gene is TRBJ2-2, the V gene TRBV7-8; 10 bases map to TRBD2. Germline values: CDR1 SGHVS, CDR2 FQNEAQ. The CDR3 is made up of 16 amino acids. The J segment lost 5 bases and the V segment lost 6 bases, leaving 9 bases of the junction unmatched. CDR3 DNA sequence: TGTGCCAGCAGTCTTCCGGGACTAGCGCGTACCGGGGAGCTGTTTTTT. This translates into CASSLPGLARTGELFF. Based on the CDR3 plus reference TRBV7-8 and TRBJ2-2, the full variable domain is GAGVSQSPRYKVAKRGQDVALRCDPISGHVSLFWYQQALGQGPEFLTYFQNEAQLDKSGLPSDRFFAERPEGSVSTLKIQRTQQEDSAVYLCASSLPGLARTGELFFGEGSRLTVL.

This clone appeared once. V is TRBV6-5 and J is TRBJ2-7, with TRBD1 identical over 7 bases. Trimming at V came to 6 bases and at J to 7 bases, leaving 18 bases not matched to a gene. CDR1 is MNHEY, CDR2 SVGAGI, per germline. CDR3 length: 16 residues. This CDR3 is CASRYTGAHRRGEQYF. CDR3 nucleotide sequence: TGTGCCAGCAGGTACACAGGGGCCCACCGGAGAGGGGAGCAGTACTTC.

The chain is built from TRBV2 and TRBJ2-1; the D is unclear. Between the trimmed V and J ends, which lost 5 bases and 4 bases, there was a span of 18 bases. The germline CDR1 and CDR2 sequences are SNHLY and FYNNEI. The CDR3 has 16 amino acids. The CDR3 DNA reads TGTGCCAGCAGTCCACCCCCCTGGCGGTCTTACAATGAGCAGTTCTTC. Translating gives CASSPPPWRSYNEQFF.

The gene calls are TRBV29-1 and TRBJ2-5, with D possibly matching TRBD2 (5 bases). Germline lookup yields CDR1 SQVTM and CDR2 ANQGSEA. This CDR3 has 12 residues. The germline V and J ends were trimmed by 5 bases and 7 bases, with 14 bases remaining between them. CDR3 amino acids: CSVWERSGTQYF. In DNA form, the CDR3 reads TGCAGCGTTTGGGAGCGGTCAGGGACCCAGTACTTC.

The CDR3 region is CASSFFADYEQYF. In DNA, the CDR3 is TGTGCCAGCAGCTTCTTCGCGGACTACGAGCAGTACTTC. The chain combines TRBV11-2 with TRBJ2-7; D gene ambiguous. Germline V gives CDR1 SGHAT, CDR2 FQNNGV. The CDR3 totals 13 residues. With 3 bases removed from V and 3 bases from J, the gap between germline ends came to 9 bases.

The chain is built from TRBV7-8 and TRBJ2-7, with 7 bases fitting TRBD2. The germline V gene encodes CDR1 SGHVS and CDR2 FQNEAQ. Trimming at V came to 8 bases and at J to 1 base, leaving 17 bases not matched to a gene. The CDR3 totals 17 residues. CDR3: CASVGGTDAIGSYEQYF. The CDR3 coding sequence is TGTGCCAGCGTCGGGGGGACGGACGCGATAGGATCCTACGAGCAGTACTTC. Full variable domain (rest looked up from reference TRBV7-8 and TRBJ2-7): GAGVSQSPRYKVAKRGQDVALRCDPISGHVSLFWYQQALGQGPEFLTYFQNEAQLDKSGLPSDRFFAERPEGSVSTLKIQRTQQEDSAVYLCASVGGTDAIGSYEQYFGPGTRLTVT.

This clone was detected a few times. The chain recombines TRBV5-6 with TRBJ1-2; TRBD1 might be the D (5 bases). CDR3 size: 14 residues. Deletions cut 3 bases from V and 4 bases from J, with 13 bases between. CDR1 is SGHDT, CDR2 YYEEEE, per germline. The DNA of the CDR3 is TGTGCCAGCAGCTACGTGACAGACTTCTATGGCTACACCTTC. Its protein product is CASSYVTDFYGYTF.

V usage is TRBV2 and J usage is TRBJ2-5; TRBD2 matches at 13 bases. Trimming at V came to 4 bases and at J to 5 bases, leaving 4 bases not matched to a gene. Germline CDR1 SNHLY, CDR2 FYNNEI. The CDR3 extends over 15 amino acids. The CDR3 region has the DNA TGTGCCAGCAGTGGACTAGCGGGGGGCGGGGAGACCCAGTACTTC. It specifies CASSGLAGGGETQYF.

The genes are TRBV4-3 and TRBJ1-4; no firm D call. The V gene's germline CDR1 is LGHNA and CDR2 YSLEER. Trimming left V 0 bases short and J 8 bases short, with 7 bases between. This CDR3 has 13 amino acids. CDR3 in DNA: TGCGCCAGCAGCCAAGATTATAGCGAAAAACTGTTTTTT. Translating gives CASSQDYSEKLFF.

The chain couples TRBV27 to TRBJ2-2, with a weak D call TRBD1 (5 bases). The germline V gene encodes CDR1 MNHEY and CDR2 SMNVEV (reference sequence). Trimming took off 6 bases at V and 1 base at J, with 9 bases between the two ends. The CDR3 consists of 14 residues. The CDR3 DNA sequence: TGTGCCAGCAGACCACAGGAGAACACCGGGGAGCTGTTTTTT. Translation: CASRPQENTGELFF.